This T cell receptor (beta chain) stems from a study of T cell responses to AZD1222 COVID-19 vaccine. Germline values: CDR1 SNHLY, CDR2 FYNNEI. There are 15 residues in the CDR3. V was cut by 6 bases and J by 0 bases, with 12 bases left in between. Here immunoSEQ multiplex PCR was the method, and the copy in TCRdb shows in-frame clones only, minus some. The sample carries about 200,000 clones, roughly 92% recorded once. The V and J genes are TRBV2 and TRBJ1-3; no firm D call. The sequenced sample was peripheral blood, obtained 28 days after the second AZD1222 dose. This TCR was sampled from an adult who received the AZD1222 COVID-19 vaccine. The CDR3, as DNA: TGTGCCAGCAGCCTCAGGTCCCCCTCTGGAAACACCATATATTTT. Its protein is CASSLRSPSGNTIYF.